The 12 T cell receptor beta chains given below trace back to one sample, sequenced in a study of blood T cell repertoires in COVID-19. Method: immunoSEQ multiplex PCR; TCRdb's copy keeps in-frame clones and lacks some. This sample has approximately 170,000 clones, with less than 90% found just once. Sequences were obtained from peripheral blood. These receptors all stem from a woman in her 70s with COVID-19, enrolled during active disease.

J is TRBJ2-2 and V is TRBV14; a weak D match, TRBD1 (6 bases). Germline V gene data show CDR1 as SGHDN and CDR2 as FVKESK. The ends were cut back, 3 bases at V and 2 bases at J, with 10 bases in the middle. The CDR3 spans 15 residues. Written as DNA, the CDR3 is TGTGCCAGCAGCCAGCTACAGGGAAACACCGGGGAGCTGTTTTTT. Protein product: CASSQLQGNTGELFF.

Only one count was recorded for this clone. The V gene is TRBV9, the J gene TRBJ2-7, with TRBD1 matching over 8 bases. The CDR3 is 15 amino acids. Germline V gene lookup returns CDR1 SGDLS and CDR2 YYNGEE. V was pared by 0 bases and J by 2 bases, with 4 bases of the junction left unmatched. The DNA for the CDR3 is TGTGCCAGCAGCGTAGTTCCAGGGGGCCCCTACGAGCAGTACTTC. Encoded protein: CASSVVPGGPYEQYF.

The chain has TRBV28 and TRBJ2-7; tentatively, D is TRBD1 (5 bases). The CDR3 contains 13 residues. Germline V gene lookup returns CDR1 MDHEN and CDR2 SYDVKM. CDR3 in amino acids: CASRRQSSHEQYV. In DNA form, the CDR3 reads TGTGCCAGCCGAAGACAGTCCTCCCACGAGCAGTACGTC.

The chain couples TRBV5-1 to TRBJ2-6; D uncertain. Germline V gene data show CDR1 as SGHRS and CDR2 as YFSETQ. Trimming left V 0 bases short and J 0 bases short, with 13 bases between. The length of the CDR3 is 18 residues. The DNA of the CDR3 is TGCGCCAGCAGCTTGGCAGGCGTCGGATACTCTGGGGCCAACGTCCTGACTTTC. Its protein is CASSLAGVGYSGANVLTF.

A word on this clone: Compared with germline, one end of the junction differs, possibly owing to a read error. This rearrangement joins TRBV28 to TRBJ2-1; D call uncertain. Per the germline V gene, CDR1 is MDHEN and CDR2 is SYDVKM. CDR3 length: 12 residues. The CDR3 bases are TGTGCCACCAGTTGGCAGTACAATGAGCAGTTCTTC. This sequence encodes CATSWQYNEQFF.

This clone was picked up one time. The chain links TRBV2 to TRBJ2-1, with 10 bases that match TRBD2. Losses at the gene ends were 5 bases for V and 8 bases for J; bases not matched to a gene: 3. Germline CDR1 is SNHLY and CDR2 is FYNNEI. This CDR3 region has 13 residues. CDR3 in amino acids: CASSLAGGYEQFF. CDR3 sequence (DNA): TGTGCCAGCAGTTTAGCGGGGGGCTATGAGCAGTTCTTC. The whole variable domain, filled in from reference TRBV2 and TRBJ2-1, reads EPEVTQTPSHQVTQMGQEVILRCVPISNHLYFYWYRQILGQKVEFLVSFYNNEISEKSEIFDDQFSVERPDGSNFTLKIRSTKLEDSAMYFCASSLAGGYEQFFGPGTRLTVL.

The chain combines TRBV15 with TRBJ2-7; perhaps TRBD2 as D (5 bases). V was shortened by 0 bases and J by 2 bases, with 11 bases between the two germline ends. The CDR3 is 15 amino acids. Germline V gene data show CDR1 as LNHNV and CDR2 as YYDKDF (reference sequence). CDR3 sequence (DNA): TGTGCCACCAGCAGAGATACGACCGGGACCTACGAGCAGTACGTC. This sequence encodes CATSRDTTGTYEQYV.

The V and J genes are TRBV9 and TRBJ2-3, with D possibly being TRBD2 (5 bases). The ends were cut back, 3 bases at V and 6 bases at J, with 23 bases in the middle. CDR1 and CDR2 from the germline V gene are SGDLS and YYNGEE. CDR3 length equals 17 residues. The CDR3 DNA reads TGTGCCAGCAGCGCGTACCCCTATGCGGACTCGCGGGATACGCAGTATTTT. This encodes CASSAYPYADSRDTQYF.

The chain links TRBV30 to TRBJ1-2; tentatively, D is TRBD1 (6 bases). This CDR3 is 15 amino acids long. Germline V gene lookup returns CDR1 GTSNPN and CDR2 SVGIG (reference sequence). V was trimmed by 2 bases and J by 1 base, leaving 14 bases between them. The CDR3 loop reads CAWSSGQLLNYGYTF. The CDR3 coding sequence is TGTGCCTGGAGTTCCGGACAGCTACTTAACTATGGCTACACCTTC. Full variable domain (rest looked up from reference TRBV30 and TRBJ1-2): SQTIHQWPATLVQPVGSPLSLECTVEGTSNPNLYWYRQAAGRGLQLLFYSVGIGQISSEVPQNLSASRPQDRQFILSSKKLLLSDSGFYLCAWSSGQLLNYGYTFGSGTRLTVV.

V and J are TRBV24-1 and TRBJ2-1; no definite D call. Germline lookup yields CDR1 KGHDR and CDR2 SFDVKD. The CDR3 is made up of 14 amino acids. Trimming took 1 base from V and 6 from J, leaving 9 bases between them. CDR3 amino acids: CATSDFSLSNEQFF. In nucleotides, the CDR3 is TGTGCCACCAGTGATTTTTCTCTGAGCAATGAGCAGTTCTTC.

V usage is TRBV24-1 and J usage is TRBJ1-2, with 8 bases that match TRBD1. V gave up 1 base and J gave up 6 bases; unmatched junction bases: 6. The CDR3 is 15 residues long. CDR1 is KGHDR, CDR2 SFDVKD, per germline. CDR3: CATSDFNRGLDGYTF. DNA of the CDR3: TGTGCCACCAGTGATTTCAACAGGGGGTTGGATGGCTACACCTTC.

The chain links TRBV29-1 to TRBJ1-1; possibly TRBD1 for D (5 bases). CDR3 length: 11 amino acids. Germline CDR1 SQVTM, CDR2 ANQGSEA. The V end was cut by 4 bases, the J end by 10 bases, with 13 bases between. CDR3 bases: TGCAGCGTTGGGGCGAGTAGGGGAGCTTTCTTT. Amino acid sequence: CSVGASRGAFF.